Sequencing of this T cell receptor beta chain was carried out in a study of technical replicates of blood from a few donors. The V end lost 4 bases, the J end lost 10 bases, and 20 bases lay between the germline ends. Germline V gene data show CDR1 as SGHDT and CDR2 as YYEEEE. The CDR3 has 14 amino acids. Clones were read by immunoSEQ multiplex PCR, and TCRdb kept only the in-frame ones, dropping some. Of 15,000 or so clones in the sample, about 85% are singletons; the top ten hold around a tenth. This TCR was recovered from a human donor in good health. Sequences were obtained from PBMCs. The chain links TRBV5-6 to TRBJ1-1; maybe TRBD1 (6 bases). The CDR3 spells CASSPAGTPFGAFF. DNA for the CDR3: TGTGCCAGCAGCCCCGCCGGGACACCCTTCGGAGCTTTCTTT. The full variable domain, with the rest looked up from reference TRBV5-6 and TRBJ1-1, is DAGVTQSPTHLIKTRGQQVTLRCSPKSGHDTVSWYQQALGQGPQFIFQYYEEEERQRGNFPDRFSGHQFPNYSSELNVNALLLGDSALYLCASSPAGTPFGAFFGQGTRLTVV.